This TCR beta chain was identified in a study of vaccination and CD4 T cells after COVID-19. At the level of the study: Overlapping spike pools from SARS-CoV-2 and HCoV-NL63, HCoV-OC43 and HCoV-229E served as culture stimuli. Study conclusions and caveats: There was no significant change from 21 to 38 median reactive clonotypes. Researchers looked at relatively few convalescent patients and had no early post-infection timepoints.

A remark on this clonotype: Its specificity is unknown.

As to time point: late sampling 161 to 241 days after vaccination in a few convalescent patients. Treatment here: roughly ten-day PBMC culture with coronavirus spike peptide pools or control peptides (ViraFEST assay). With the Oncomine TCR Beta short-read assay, DNA from cultured CD4+ T cells was sequenced. TCRdb reprocessed the PCR reads via MiXCR and lists one record per CDR3 protein. The table has fewer than 25,000 distinct CDR3 sequences, around two fifths seen once; the top ten hold roughly a tenth. The V segment lost 8 bases and the J segment 3 bases; nucleotides outside the gene matches: 5. The CDR3 totals 13 residues. Per germline, CDR1 MNHEY and CDR2 SVGEGT.

The receptor was derived from a human donor who had recovered from COVID-19. The V gene is TRBV6-2 or TRBV6-3, the J gene TRBJ2-7; TRBD1 aligns across 9 bases. Material: CD4+ T cells from blood, cultured in vitro, obtained about 7 months after SARS-CoV-2 vaccination. CDR3 residues: CASQGQGRYEQYF. The CDR3 DNA is TGTGCCAGCCAGGGACAGGGACGCTACGAGCAGTACTTC.